A single sample gave rise to the 7 T cell receptor beta chains below, sequenced in a study of CD8 T cells in Susac syndrome. Reverse transcription used roughly 0.45 to 1 ug RNA and random hexamers. Each CDR3 protein is one row after TCRdb ran MiXCR on the immunoSEQ multiplex PCR reads. Seen here are under 200,000 distinct CDR3 sequences, 95% observed once, and the top ten hold about 0.094%. Sequencing was carried out using CD4+ T cells from PBMCs. These receptors all come from a human donor in good health.

The chain uses TRBV12-3 or TRBV12-4 and TRBJ1-2; D call uncertain. Trimming removed 7 bases from V and 10 bases from J, with 16 bases in between. There are 12 residues in the CDR3. The CDR3 loop reads CASTRQADYYTF. The CDR3 region has the DNA TGTGCCAGCACCCGCCAGGCAGACTACTACACCTTC.

The chain employs TRBV30 and TRBJ2-2; a possible D gene is TRBD2 (6 bases). Trimming removed 7 bases from V and 0 bases from J, with 9 bases in between. The CDR3 consists of 13 residues. Per the germline V gene, CDR1 is GTSNPN and CDR2 is SVGIG (reference sequence). The CDR3 coding sequence is TGTGCCTCGGGGACTCCGAACACCGGGGAGCTGTTTTTT. Protein product: CASGTPNTGELFF.

This chain links TRBV3-1 with TRBJ2-1; tentatively, D is TRBD1 or TRBD2 (5 bases each). V was shortened by 1 base and J by 15 bases, with 13 bases between the two germline ends. This CDR3 is built from 12 residues. Germline V gene sequence: CDR1 LGHDT, CDR2 YNNKEL (reference sequence). The CDR3 is CASSQGQTRGFF. CDR3 bases: TGTGCCAGCAGCCAAGGTCAAACGAGGGGGTTCTTC.

The chain recombines TRBV9 with TRBJ2-1; the D is unclear. The CDR3 extends over 14 amino acids. V dropped 0 bases and J dropped 3 bases, with 7 bases sitting between them. CDR1 SGDLS and CDR2 YYNGEE come from the germline V gene. CDR3 in DNA: TGTGCCAGCAGCGTAGGTTCTAACTACAATGAGCAGTTCTTC. Its protein product is CASSVGSNYNEQFF.

The V call is TRBV9, the J call TRBJ2-4; D unclear. V lost 0 bases and J lost 1, with 5 bases in between. This CDR3 comprises 14 residues. From germline, CDR1 is SGDLS and CDR2 YYNGEE. The CDR3 DNA follows: TGTGCCAGCAGCGTAGGATCCGCCAAAAACATTCAGTACTTC. Translating it yields CASSVGSAKNIQYF.

The V call is TRBV20-1, the J call TRBJ2-7; D is undetermined. The CDR3 sequence is 13 residues long. The germline V gene encodes CDR1 DFQATT and CDR2 SNEGSKA (reference sequence). Trimming took off 4 bases at V and 0 bases at J, with 10 bases between the two ends. CDR3 nucleotides: TGCAGTGCTATCTCTCAAGTCTCCTACGAGCAGTACGTC. Translating gives CSAISQVSYEQYV.

The table lists this clonotype with a count of one. The rearrangement joins TRBV11-2 to TRBJ1-1; D call uncertain. V gave up 2 bases and J gave up 4 bases, with 5 bases separating them. The germline V gene has CDR1 SGHAT and CDR2 FQNNGV. CDR3 size: 12 residues. CDR3: CASSLSVTEAFF. CDR3 DNA: TGTGCCAGCAGCTTAAGCGTCACTGAAGCTTTCTTT. The full variable domain, its missing parts supplied by reference TRBV11-2 and TRBJ1-1, is EAGVAQSPRYKIIEKRQSVAFWCNPISGHATLYWYQQILGQGPKLLIQFQNNGVVDDSQLPKDRFSAERLKGVDSTLKIQPAKLEDSAVYLCASSLSVTEAFFGQGTRLTVV.